This T cell receptor beta chain was sequenced in a study of blood T cell repertoires in COVID-19. In the study overall: In each case, the material was cDNA or gDNA derived from T cells, B-cell-depleted T cells, or PBMCs.

As handled by the study authors: Counts of nucleated cells, estimated from reference gene primer amplification, were obtained. Using immunoSEQ multiplex PCR, the repertoire was profiled, and TCRdb retains in-frame clones only, with some absent. The V and J calls and the clone size are those of that table, but D and trimming were determined from the DNA. The data show roughly 150,000 clones, around four fifths seen once. Followed longitudinally, the Seattle patients had been enrolled during active infection. Losses at the gene ends were 7 bases for V and 6 bases for J; bases not matched to a gene: 5. The CDR3 runs 13 residues.

The V call is TRBV12-3 or TRBV12-4, the J call TRBJ2-3; 9 positions agree with TRBD1. Sequences were obtained from peripheral blood. This sequence originates from an elderly woman with COVID-19, enrolled during active disease. The CDR3 reads CASTQGAGDTQYF. In nucleotides, the CDR3 is TGTGCCAGCACACAGGGGGCAGGTGATACGCAGTATTTT.